This T cell receptor (beta chain) is drawn from a study of T cells after yellow fever vaccination. This clonotype was seen a few times. Between the trimmed V and J ends, which lost 5 bases and 9 bases, there was a span of 15 bases. CDR1 is SGHRS, CDR2 YFSETQ, per germline. The CDR3 has 13 amino acids. TCRdb re-called the 5' RACE reads with MiXCR, one entry per CDR3 protein. Among approximately 340,000 distinct CDR3 sequences listed, over 8% were seen once. The chain combines TRBV5-1 with TRBJ2-1; a possible D gene is TRBD2 (6 bases). The source material was PBMCs, sampled on the day of the first yellow fever vaccination. This TCR was recovered from a man aged 18 to 30 who received the YFV17D yellow fever vaccine. The CDR3 loop is CASSSGEAGEQFF. The CDR3 nucleotides are TGCGCCAGCAGTTCGGGAGAGGCGGGTGAGCAGTTCTTC. Full variable domain (remainder filled in from reference TRBV5-1 and TRBJ2-1): KAGVTQTPRYLIKTRGQQVTLSCSPISGHRSVSWYQQTPGQGLQFLFEYFSETQRNKGNFPGRFSGRQFSNSRSEMNVSTLELGDSALYLCASSSGEAGEQFFGPGTRLTVL.